Included here is one T cell receptor beta chain sequence, with context. This clone has only a few counts. Which antigen it targets is not known. No base qualities exist here, and no much larger clone lies one base off it. A single peripheral blood draw of around 100 mL on average was collected from each donor into heparinised tubes. A BD FACSAria II and a panel including CD45RO, CCR7, CD25, CD127, CD95 and CD27 were used to sort naive, central memory, regulatory and stem cell-like memory CD4+ T cells. A purity above 95% was achieved for all sorted populations. PBMCs were separated immediately by Lymphoprep density gradient centrifugation and were stained directly, without being cultured. Samples were stained and sorted in pairs, with one healthy donor and one patient per experiment, so that batch effects were minimized. For CDR1 and CDR2, the germline V gene lists LGHNA and YSLEER. A distance of 12 bases separates the germline ends of V and J, which lose 1 base and 8 bases respectively. The CDR3 starts with the cysteine, ends with the phenylalanine, and has 14 residues. Only the CDR3 DNA stays, 42 bases, in frame from base 1.

The entire amount of isolated RNA was reverse transcribed using the High Capacity cDNA Reverse Transcription Kit, so the sequenced TCRB transcripts were expressed ones. Stem cell-like memory T cell samples underwent survey-depth immunoSEQ sequencing, averaging approximately 1 million total reads per sample. Sorted cells were lysed in RLT buffer and RNA was extracted with DNase-treated RNeasy Micro or Mini kits, depending on cell number. Each cell subset was processed separately to prevent cross-contamination, with patient and healthy donor samples processed together. TCRB sequences were amplified from cDNA with the immunoSEQ multiplex PCR, producing 87-bp fragments spanning the CDR3 region. Amplicons were sequenced on the Illumina HiSeq platform. The published analysis was carried out like this. Synthetic template baselines were used to correct PCR bias computationally, reads within Hamming distance 2 were collapsed, and singletons that could not be merged were discarded. Reads were aligned to IMGT to assign V, D and J genes, CDR3 length, and insertions or deletions at six rearrangement sites. Within each subset, clonotype counts were normalized to sorted cell number, after which true diversity and Gini coefficients were computed with the tcR R package. The overlap coefficient, calculated on TCRB nucleotide sequences, was used to quantify repertoire sharing. Here the immuneACCESS table is served through TCRdb, limited to in-frame sequences with V and J called. Missing clones are a known gap in these copies; in checked studies unresolved V genes cover under half, and the rest lacks a known reason. V, J and clone size are those of that table, while D and trimming were read from the DNA. The sample yields tens of thousands of clones; roughly 30% were counted once. The top ten constitute approximately 0.46% of the sample.

The data originate from a study of beta chain features in type 1 diabetes listed by TCRdb under 2018. Notes on the research overall: Patients and healthy donors did not differ in mean age, gender distribution, total cell number or subset yield. A total of 107,917,701 sorted cells were examined across all samples, and the number of cells per subset was strongly correlated with RNA yield. In the study, TCRB repertoires of sorted circulating CD4+ T cell subsets from recently diagnosed type 1 diabetes patients were compared with those of matched healthy donors. Regulatory and stem cell-like memory subsets were obtained from only 8 patients and roughly 8 healthy donors, while naive and central memory subsets were obtained from all 28 donors. Study-wide findings and limitations: Shorter templates might have been favored by PCR, but patient and control samples were amplified and corrected together, so both groups would have been affected equally by any skew. Naive, central memory and regulatory TCRB repertoires appeared to be more similar among patients than among healthy donors. A moderate but significant shortening of TCRB CDR3 length was observed in type 1 diabetes patients in all four CD4+ subsets. Because cDNA was sequenced instead of genomic DNA, activated cells with high expression could be over-represented, although the groups did not differ in activation or CD3 levels. Fewer insertions and more nucleotide deletions at VDJ recombination sites were observed in patients with type 1 diabetes, implying thymic rearrangement abnormalities. Because small numbers of individuals were included in the HLA sub-analyses, any influence of HLA type on TCRB rearrangement was left unresolved.

This sequence was found in a woman under 30 in good health. The rearrangement combines TRBV4-3 with TRBJ2-1; TRBD1 is perhaps the D gene, given 5 matching bases. Sequencing input: stem cell memory CD4+ T cells from blood. The cell subset or site label on this specimen signifies: stem cell-like memory CD4+ T cells. The nucleotides read TGCGCCAGCAGCCAAGTAGCAGGGTCGCATGAGCAGTTCTTC. Translation gives CASSQVAGSHEQFF.